One T cell receptor (beta chain) is described in this entry. V lost 4 bases to trimming and J lost 7 bases; unmatched junction nucleotides: 9. Germline V gives CDR1 SGHDT, CDR2 YYEEEE. The CDR3 sequence is 15 residues long. PCR used 60 Vbeta primers and 13 Jbeta primers. Sequencing was performed with immunoSEQ multiplex PCR; in TCRdb, only in-frame clones are kept and a portion is missing. The table lists about 150,000 clones, around 67% of them singletons. The sample is drawn from a study of cytomegalovirus exposure and HLA in healthy donors. This receptor was identified in a man between 18 and 29 years old in good health and CMV-seropositive. The sequenced sample was PBMCs. This rearrangement joins TRBV5-6 to TRBJ2-1; 9 bases are a match to TRBD1. CDR3 DNA: TGTGCCAGCAGCGGCACAGGGGGCCGCTTGAATGAGCAGTTCTTC. Translated: CASSGTGGRLNEQFF.